This entry lists 30 T cell receptor beta chains sequenced from one sample in a study of response to subunit inactivated influenza vaccine. TCRdb fed the RT-PCR reads into MiXCR, producing one record per CDR3 protein. The sample lists 750,000 to 850,000 distinct CDR3 sequences, less than 20% occurring once. Sample: PBMCs from blood, taken approximately 5 days after vaccination. These receptors were collected from a man aged 45-65 years who received an inactivated influenza vaccine.

This clonotype was seen only once. The V call is TRBV24-1, the J call TRBJ1-2, with a weak D call TRBD1 (5 bases). The CDR3 totals 15 residues. V lost 5 bases to trimming and J lost 2 bases, with 14 bases between them. Germline CDR1 KGHDR, CDR2 SFDVKD. The CDR3 is CATSGSGTSNYGYTF. The CDR3 bases are TGTGCCACCAGTGGCTCCGGGACTTCAAACTATGGCTACACCTTC.

This clonotype was seen ten or more times. CDR3 sequence: CASSYSYGGESQPQHF. The CDR3 coding sequence is TGTGCCAGCAGTTACTCGTATGGGGGGGAGAGTCAGCCCCAGCATTTT. V and J are TRBV6-5 and TRBJ1-5, with TRBD1 as a possible D gene (5 bases). This CDR3 region has 16 residues. The V gene's germline CDR1 is MNHEY and CDR2 SVGAGI. V was clipped by 0 bases and J by 6 bases, with 15 bases between them.

A few counts support this clonotype. The chain employs TRBV12-3 or TRBV12-4 and TRBJ2-1; 7 bases line up with TRBD2. Trimming took 2 bases from V and 7 from J; bases not matched to a gene: 2. The CDR3 has 13 amino acids. For the CDR3, the DNA is TGTGCCAGCAGTTTAAATAGCGGGAATGAGCAGTTCTTC. It codes for CASSLNSGNEQFF.

This clonotype was counted only a few times. This chain joins TRBV5-1 and TRBJ1-1; D gene ambiguous. This CDR3 contains 12 residues. Deletions cut 1 base from V and 10 bases from J, with 11 bases between. The V gene's germline CDR1 is SGHRS and CDR2 YFSETQ. The CDR3 spells CASSLRGNAAFF. For the CDR3, the DNA is TGCGCCAGCAGCTTGCGGGGTAATGCAGCTTTCTTT.

The chain recombines TRBV7-8 with TRBJ2-7; D is uncertain. The V end lost 2 bases, the J end lost 2 bases, and 19 bases lay between the germline ends. The germline CDR1 and CDR2 sequences are SGHVS and FQNEAQ. There are 17 residues in the CDR3. This CDR3 reads CASSLRFSNTVPYEQYF. The DNA for the CDR3 is TGTGCCAGCAGCTTACGTTTTTCAAACACCGTCCCCTACGAGCAGTACTTC.

This chain uses TRBV6-2 or TRBV6-3 with TRBJ1-1; possibly TRBD1 for D (6 bases). Germline V gene sequence: CDR1 MNHEY, CDR2 SVGEGT. CDR3 length: 16 amino acids. With 6 bases removed from V and 1 base from J, the gap between germline ends came to 18 bases. CDR3 sequence: CASRSFTGIPNTEAFF. The CDR3 region has the DNA TGTGCCAGCAGATCCTTTACAGGGATACCGAACACTGAAGCTTTCTTT.

The CDR3 sequence is CASSLRDRNSYNEQFF. CDR3 sequence (DNA): TGTGCCAGCAGCCTACGAGACAGGAACTCCTACAATGAGCAGTTCTTC. The rearrangement links TRBV7-8 to TRBJ2-1; perhaps TRBD1 as D (6 bases). CDR1 and CDR2 from the germline V gene are SGHVS and FQNEAQ. Between the trimmed V and J ends, which lost 5 bases and 0 bases, there was a span of 14 bases. The CDR3 sequence is 16 residues long.

This clonotype was detected only a few times. The J gene is TRBJ2-2, the V gene TRBV29-1; D assignment may be TRBD1 or TRBD2 (6 bases each). Per the germline V gene, CDR1 is SQVTM and CDR2 is ANQGSEA. Trimming removed 4 bases at V and 3 bases at J, with 15 bases between. This CDR3 is 15 amino acids long. CDR3 in amino acids: CSVGSGQGYTGELFF. As DNA, the CDR3 is TGCAGCGTTGGAAGCGGGCAGGGGTACACCGGGGAGCTGTTTTTT.

The chain joins TRBV4-3 to TRBJ2-1; 9 nucleotides line up with TRBD2. This CDR3 is built from 17 residues. The germline V gene has CDR1 LGHNA and CDR2 YSLEER. The junction had 12 bases not matched to a gene; V was cut back by 1 base and J by 8 bases. CDR3 DNA sequence: TGCGCCAGCAGCCAAGTGGGACCTAGCGGGAATATCGATGAGCAGTTCTTC. Its translation: CASSQVGPSGNIDEQFF.

This clonotype turned up a few times. This chain connects TRBV7-6 to TRBJ2-7; 7 bases are a match to TRBD1. The CDR3 contains 14 residues. Germline assignment: CDR1 SGHVS and CDR2 FNYEAQ. The J segment lost 2 bases and the V segment lost 0 bases, leaving 1 base of the junction unmatched. Written as DNA, the CDR3 is TGTGCCAGCAGCTTAGCGGGACAGCCCTACGAGCAGTACTTC. Amino acid sequence: CASSLAGQPYEQYF.

V and J are TRBV5-1 and TRBJ2-7; 8 positions match TRBD1. V was clipped by 1 base and J by 5 bases; unmatched bases: 8. This CDR3 has 15 amino acids. Germline V gives CDR1 SGHRS, CDR2 YFSETQ. CDR3 loop: CASSLQTTGVDEQYF. CDR3 in DNA: TGCGCCAGCAGCTTGCAGACGACAGGGGTCGACGAGCAGTACTTC.

There are a few counts of this clonotype. CDR3 residues: CASSYGSRTGELFF. CDR3 DNA: TGTGCCAGCAGTTACGGTTCCCGGACCGGGGAGCTGTTTTTT. The genes are TRBV6-5 and TRBJ2-2; D unresolved. CDR3 size: 14 residues. Trimming removed 2 bases at V and 5 bases at J, with 9 bases between. Looked up from germline, CDR1 is MNHEY and CDR2 is SVGAGI.

This clonotype was seen more than once but under ten times. The rearrangement joins TRBV10-2 to TRBJ2-7; a possible D gene is TRBD1 (6 bases). With 7 bases removed from V and 7 bases from J, the gap between germline ends came to 20 bases. Germline V gene lookup returns CDR1 WSHSY and CDR2 SAAADI. This CDR3 region has 14 residues. CDR3 nucleotides: TGCGCCAGCAAAATAGGACAGAACTCGGGGGAGCAGTACTTC. Translated: CASKIGQNSGEQYF.

This chain links TRBV7-9 with TRBJ2-7; possible D gene TRBD2, 5 bases. Germline lookup yields CDR1 SEHNR and CDR2 FQNEAQ (reference sequence). CDR3 length equals 13 residues. The ends were cut back, 9 bases at V and 5 bases at J, with 17 bases in the middle. The CDR3 loop reads CASSIAFRDEQYF. The DNA for the CDR3 is TGTGCCAGTAGTATAGCGTTTCGGGACGAGCAGTACTTC.

This chain joins TRBV12-3 or TRBV12-4 and TRBJ2-5; 7 nucleotides line up with TRBD1. The CDR3 runs 14 residues. V dropped 7 bases and J dropped 4; count of bases not matched to a gene: 9. The chain's CDR3 is CASILTGSRETQYF. The CDR3, as DNA: TGTGCCAGCATCTTGACAGGGTCGCGAGAGACCCAGTACTTC.

This chain connects TRBV20-1 to TRBJ2-1; possible D gene TRBD1, 6 bases. V lost 2 bases and J lost 4, with 15 bases in between. CDR1 is DFQATT and CDR2 is SNEGSKA in the germline V gene (reference sequence). The CDR3 runs to 15 residues. CDR3 residues: CSARPPRGGYNEQFF. In DNA, the CDR3 is TGCAGTGCTAGACCCCCCAGGGGTGGGTACAATGAGCAGTTCTTC.

This clonotype was counted at least ten times. The chain uses TRBV12-3 or TRBV12-4 and TRBJ2-5; tentatively, D is TRBD2 (5 bases). The V and J ends lost 6 bases and 1 base respectively, with 15 bases between them. The CDR3 is made up of 15 amino acids. CDR3 DNA sequence: TGTGCCAGCAGGAAACGGGGTCGAGGCCAAGAGACCCAGTACTTC. Translated: CASRKRGRGQETQYF.

The CDR3 spells CASSLLADQYF. The CDR3 DNA sequence: TGTGCCAGCAGTTTATTGGCGGACCAGTACTTC. The chain is built from TRBV28 and TRBJ2-5, with unresolved D. Trimming pared 1 base from V and 10 bases from J, leaving 7 bases between. CDR1 and CDR2 (germline): MDHEN, SYDVKM. The CDR3 contains 11 residues.

This clonotype was counted a few times. This chain connects TRBV16 to TRBJ2-1; 12 positions agree with TRBD2. CDR3 length: 16 residues. The V and J ends lost 1 base and 6 bases, in that order; junction bases with no gene match: 4. The germline V gene encodes CDR1 KGHSY and CDR2 FQNENV. CDR3 coding DNA: TGTGCCAGCAGCCAATTTTCTAGCGGGGGGGCCAATGAGCAGTTCTTC. Its protein product is CASSQFSSGGANEQFF.

This clonotype was seen a handful of times. This chain connects TRBV15 to TRBJ2-2; D unclear. Trimming pared 0 bases from V and 6 bases from J, leaving 8 bases between. The CDR3 consists of 14 residues. Germline V gives CDR1 LNHNV, CDR2 YYDKDF (reference sequence). CDR3: CATSRDISSGELFF. CDR3 nucleotides: TGTGCCACCAGCAGAGATATAAGCTCCGGGGAGCTGTTTTTT.

A few counts support this clonotype. V usage is TRBV7-2 and J usage is TRBJ2-7; D may correspond to TRBD1 or TRBD2 (5 bases each). Germline V gene lookup returns CDR1 SGHTA and CDR2 FQGNSA. The CDR3 sequence is 15 residues long. V was trimmed by 6 bases and J by 4 bases, leaving 19 bases between them. This chain's CDR3 is CASRLQGANQYEQYF. CDR3 sequence (DNA): TGTGCCAGCAGACTTCAGGGAGCCAACCAGTACGAGCAGTACTTC.

The table lists this clonotype with a few counts. The V gene is TRBV6-1, the J gene TRBJ1-2, with unresolved D. Germline V CDR1 and CDR2: MNHNS, SASEGT. The CDR3 totals 14 residues. V lost 3 bases, J lost 7 bases, and 15 bases lay in between. CDR3 loop: CASSDAGRWGGYTF. CDR3 bases: TGTGCCAGCAGTGACGCCGGAAGGTGGGGTGGCTACACCTTC.

The chain has TRBV7-6 and TRBJ2-1; no clear D gene. Germline values: CDR1 SGHVS, CDR2 FNYEAQ. Trimming shortened V by 3 bases and J by 8 bases, and 11 bases separated the two germline ends. The CDR3 extends over 13 amino acids. CDR3 coding DNA: TGTGCCAGCAGCTTTTCTCTTGGCCATGAGCAGTTCTTC. Encoded protein: CASSFSLGHEQFF.

This sequence joins TRBV5-1 and TRBJ2-5; the D is unclear. V was trimmed by 4 bases and J by 4 bases, leaving 11 bases between them. The CDR3 has 13 residues. Germline V gene data show CDR1 as SGHRS and CDR2 as YFSETQ. The CDR3 nucleotides are TGCGCCAGCAGCGGAACCGCAAGAGAGACCCAGTACTTC. Its protein is CASSGTARETQYF.

The chain links TRBV12-3 or TRBV12-4 to TRBJ2-7, with 9 bases aligning to TRBD2. Trimming cost V 3 bases and J 2 bases; bases outside gene matches: 5. This CDR3 is 15 amino acids long. Written as DNA, the CDR3 is TGTGCCAGCAGTTTGAGGCGGGAGGGTCCCTACGAGCAGTACTTC. The encoded protein is CASSLRREGPYEQYF.

V usage is TRBV29-1 and J usage is TRBJ2-7, with TRBD2 matching 15 bases. The V gene end was trimmed by 5 bases and the J gene end by 4 bases; junction bases not matched to a gene: 3. Germline-derived CDR1 and CDR2 are SQVTM and ANQGSEA. The CDR3 runs 14 residues. The CDR3 coding sequence is TGCAGCGTTTCCGGGACTAGCGGGAGGTACGAGCAGTACTTC. It yields the protein CSVSGTSGRYEQYF.

This rearrangement joins TRBV28 to TRBJ1-1; D uncertain. The germline gives CDR1 MDHEN, CDR2 SYDVKM. The CDR3 length is 14 residues. The V gene lost 2 bases and the J gene lost 4 bases, with 11 bases spanning the gap. CDR3 sequence: CASSLVRAVTEAFF. The DNA of the CDR3 is TGTGCCAGCAGTTTAGTCCGGGCGGTCACTGAAGCTTTCTTT.

The chain has TRBV4-1 and TRBJ1-3; D possibly corresponds to TRBD1 (5 bases). Trimming shortened V by 0 bases and J by 0 bases, and 12 bases separated the two germline ends. This CDR3 region has 17 residues. Germline assignment: CDR1 MGHRA and CDR2 YSYEKL. The CDR3 loop is CASSQDPPTASGNTIYF. The CDR3 coding sequence is TGCGCCAGCAGCCAAGATCCTCCGACAGCCTCTGGAAACACCATATATTTT.

This clonotype turned up a few times. The rearrangement uses TRBV5-5 and TRBJ2-1; 10 bases align to TRBD2. This CDR3 is built from 17 residues. Looked up from germline, CDR1 is SGHKS and CDR2 is YYEKEE (reference sequence). The V gene end was trimmed by 0 bases and the J gene end by 0 bases; junction bases not matched to a gene: 3. CDR3 DNA sequence: TGTGCCAGCAGCTTGGTCCCTAGCGGGAGCTCCTACAATGAGCAGTTCTTC. Amino acids: CASSLVPSGSSYNEQFF.

The CDR3, as DNA: TGCGCCAGCAGCCAAGGGGGACTAGCGGGAGCGAACACCGGGGAGCTGTTTTTT. It translates to CASSQGGLAGANTGELFF. The chain joins TRBV4-3 to TRBJ2-2; 14 bases fit TRBD2. The CDR3 is 18 amino acids. The germline V gene encodes CDR1 LGHNA and CDR2 YSLEER. J lost 0 bases, V lost 1 base, and 1 base had no gene match.